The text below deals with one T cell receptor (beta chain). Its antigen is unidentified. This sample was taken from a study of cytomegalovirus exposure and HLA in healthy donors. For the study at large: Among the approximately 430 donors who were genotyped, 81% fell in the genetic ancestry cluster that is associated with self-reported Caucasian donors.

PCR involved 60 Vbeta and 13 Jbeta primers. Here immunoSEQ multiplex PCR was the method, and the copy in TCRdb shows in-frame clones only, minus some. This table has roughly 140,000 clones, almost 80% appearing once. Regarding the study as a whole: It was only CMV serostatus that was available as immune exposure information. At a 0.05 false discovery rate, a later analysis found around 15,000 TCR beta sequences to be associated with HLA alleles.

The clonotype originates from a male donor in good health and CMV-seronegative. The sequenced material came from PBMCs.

The CDR3 nucleotides are TGTGCCAGCAGCTTAGAAACAGGGGAAAAACTGTTTTTT. This translates into CASSLETGEKLFF. The chain recombines TRBV27 with TRBJ1-4, with D perhaps matching TRBD1 (6 bases). CDR1 MNHEY and CDR2 SMNVEV come from the germline V gene (reference sequence). Trimming pared 6 bases from V and 8 bases from J, leaving 13 bases between. The CDR3 is made up of 13 amino acids.